The T cell receptor beta chain under discussion was sequenced for a study of cytomegalovirus exposure and HLA in healthy donors (dated by TCRdb to 2016 to 2017). For the study in its entirety: An earlier analysis of about 530 of the donors reported 250 to 350 Gb of sequence data and around 110 million unique TCR beta sequences obtained from 180 million or so T cells. A few DR-DQ haplotypes were handled as single units for association and clustering because linkage in the cohort was strong. HLA typing included class I and class II loci at four-digit resolution. Using immunosequencing, the study profiled T cell repertoires from 666 subjects and related those repertoires to cytomegalovirus serostatus. The genetic ancestry cluster associated with self-reported Caucasian donors included 81% of the roughly 400 genotyped donors. To predict cytomegalovirus infection status, the study combined high-throughput TCR immunosequencing, statistical association of individual TCRs with disease status, and machine learning. Every repertoire in the discovery cohort had been generated on one and the same sequencing platform. In a later analysis, previously published TCR beta repertoires from hundreds of donors were re-analyzed and high-resolution HLA genotyping was added so that TCR occurrence patterns could be studied. A later genetic analysis took genome-wide SNP genotypes for about 55% of the roughly 700 donors and used that subset as a discovery cohort. Among about 400 genotyped donors of the cohort, an average of roughly 230,000 unique TCR beta nucleotide sequences was sequenced per donor, of which approximately 18% were non-productive. An earlier analysis of fewer than 700 of the donors applied high-throughput TCR beta sequencing to assess whether each TCR beta V gene segment acted as functional or pseudogenic. About 300 gigabases of sequencing data and 80 million or so unique TCR sequences were included in an early release covering about 700 HLA-typed donors. The study aimed to test whether cataloging public T cell receptors could reveal signatures of past pathogen exposure. The number of donors typed differed by locus, with roughly 620-640 for A, B, C, DRB1 and DQB1, 522 for DQA1, 606 for DPA1, and approximately 470 for DPB1. Donor age, sex, ethnicity and CMV serostatus were compiled alongside the repertoire data. In the later analysis, no new phenotypic data were used to find candidate immune exposures; instead, reliance was placed on TCR beta sequences and their occurrence across donors. Along with the approximately 670-subject first cohort, a separate validation cohort of over a hundred different subjects was used.

Note on this clone: It lacks a known antigen. No base quality values were provided; no much bigger clone lies one nucleotide off.

Via the germline V gene (reference sequence), CDR1 is LNHDA and CDR2 SQIVND. V and J are trimmed by 4 bases and 8 bases, and the gene matches miss 7 bases of the junction. The CDR3, cysteine through phenylalanine, is 14 amino acids long. The entry retains the CDR3 DNA only, 42 bases that are in frame from base 1. General findings and caveats noted by the study authors: In an earlier analysis of approximately 590 of the donors, most TCR beta V segments were observed in productive rearrangements about 87% or about 30% of the time, broadly matching IMGT annotations. In a later genetic analysis, fewer N-insertions in productive TCRs were reported among donors in an Asian-associated ancestry cluster than the 666-donor mean. Most TCR sequences were seen in very few donors, while some public TCRs were found in many individuals. An association between a missense DCLRE1C variant and V-gene and J-gene trimming of TCR beta chains was found in a later genetic analysis and replicated in an independent cohort. According to a later analysis, most CMV-associated TCR beta chains appeared to be HLA-restricted, and the HLA associations seemed to be driven largely by CMV exposure. CMV serostatus was the only immune exposure information available for the cohort. The study gave a list of about 170 TCR beta chains associated with cytomegalovirus. A cluster of highly shared sequence variants was judged likely to represent a technical artifact of the sequencing pipeline. Sequencing depth was assumed to be roughly uniform across donors in the presence/absence analyses, though that assumption may not hold. In a later analysis, the rate of TCR association differed among HLA loci, with DRB1 alleles having the most associated TCRs and HLA-C alleles having the fewest. Correlated functional status among segregating V segments might reflect linkage disequilibrium, but an unknown experimental factor could not be ruled out. Because some donors lacked HLA typing at each locus, the association tests relied only on the typed subset. It was suggested by the authors that the approach could potentially be generalized to other disease states and immunological phenotypes. The classifier was reported to diagnose cytomegalovirus status with high specificity and sensitivity in both the original cohort and the validation cohort. In a later analysis, HLA-associated TCR beta chains were found to be more clonally expanded and to have lower generation probabilities than equally common non-associated chains. The 87-base-pair reads could not distinguish some IMGT-functional V segments, including TRBV6-2 and TRBV6-3, so those segments were excluded. Seventeen rarely observed V segments, including chromosome 9 orphons, were excluded from the earlier analysis of a few hundred of the donors because counts were too low. Strong co-occurrence of HLA alleles, especially DR and DQ, made assigning TCR associations to individual alleles difficult. Three of the identified cytomegalovirus-associated TCR beta chains were confirmed in vitro to be specific for cytomegalovirus antigens. A further reported finding was that TCR beta sequences accurately predicted the HLA-A and HLA-B alleles for most subjects in the first cohort. In a later analysis, several top co-occurrence clusters were reported to appear linked to parvovirus B19, influenza, CMV and Epstein-Barr virus. In a later analysis, 15,000 to 20,000 TCR beta sequences were associated with specific HLA alleles at a false discovery rate of 0.05. The cohort was sequenced for TCR beta chains only, and without alpha or paired-chain data the features that could be detected were limited.

In total, 600 or so healthy bone marrow donors made up the cohort. All cohort members were sampled while nominally healthy, although unrecorded immune exposures were likely present. The donor tested CMV seropositive and was one of the 289 seropositive cohort members. A peripheral blood sample was provided by each donor, and peripheral blood mononuclear cells were used for TCR beta sequencing. The Qiagen DNeasy Blood Extraction Kit was used to extract genomic DNA from the blood cell samples. The library came from the immunoSEQ multiplex PCR assay. A mixture of 60 forward primers for TCR Vbeta segments and 13 reverse primers for TCR Jbeta segments was used in the multiplex PCR. Amplification of the CDR3 region of rearranged TCR beta genes was performed with a multiplex PCR assay on genomic DNA. On the Illumina HiSeq System, the amplified TCR beta libraries were sequenced as 87-base-pair reads. Per the original workflow: In a later analysis, around 80 million unique TCR beta chains were counted across the 500 to 850 repertoires, and roughly 11 million of these chains were shared by at least two donors. A nearest-neighbor algorithm error-corrected the raw reads and collapsed the reads into unique sequences, merging closely related sequences to remove PCR and sequencing errors. CDR3 sequences were aligned to IMGT reference sequences to assign V, D and J gene segments. Each retained sequence needed at least a six-nucleotide match to both a V gene segment and a J gene segment. A rearrangement was called productive if the CDR3 had no stop codons and remained in frame with V and J, and every other rearrangement was called non-productive. Following IMGT convention, CDR3 was defined as the stretch from the second conserved V-encoded cysteine up to the conserved J-encoded phenylalanine. Sequences without an unambiguous match to a single V gene segment were excluded from the earlier analysis of several hundred of the donors. An earlier analysis of about 600 of the donors called V segments functional above 56.7% productive rearrangements and segregating when the between-donor standard deviation exceeded 5%. To diagnose cytomegalovirus status from the catalog of TCR beta chain sequences, a statistical classification framework was built. In a later analysis, V and J genes were assigned by comparing TCR nucleotide sequences against IMGT/GENE-DB human TR gene sequences. Using the TCRdist pipeline, a later analysis assigned CDR3 sequences along with most-parsimonious VDJ recombination scenarios. In a later analysis, each TCR beta chain was defined by its CDR3 amino acid sequence together with its V-gene family, and reads without a unique V-gene family were excluded. In a later analysis, 450 to 600 highly shared, low-generation-probability nucleotide sequences were removed to address suspected cross-contamination and a sequencing artifact. In a later analysis, a clonal expansion index for each public chain was calculated from normalized within-repertoire ranks of inferred template counts. Generation probabilities in a later analysis came from a VDJ recombination model fitted to out-of-frame rearrangements, and those results were checked against IGoR. Hypergeometric tests were used in a later analysis to score TCR-TCR, TCR-HLA and TCR-CMV co-occurrence, with a repertoire-size bias correction applied to the TCR pairs. In a later analysis, false discovery rates were estimated by permuting HLA or CMV assignments 20 times. In a later analysis, co-occurring TCRs were grouped using DBSCAN, with TCRdist sequence similarity added in when clustering inside HLA-allele-positive subsets. Repertoires with fewer than 30,000 or more than 120,000 public chains were left out of co-occurrence clustering, as were about 5 repertoires with anomalous nucleotide sharing. The immuneACCESS repertoire file appears here via TCRdb, limited to in-frame rearrangements. These files lack a portion of the clones; in checked studies, under half of the deficit traces to unresolved V genes, and the cause of the others is not known. V and J calls and clone size are copied from that table; D and trimming were computed from the DNA. A total of approximately 200,000 clones appear in this sample, roughly four fifths of them only once. The ten most abundant clones make up less than 4% of the sample.

The receptor was derived from a woman aged 25-40 years in good health and CMV-seropositive. The receptor chain draws on TRBV19 and TRBJ1-2; 10 bases in the junction line up with TRBD1. Input material: PBMCs. In nucleotide form, the sequence is TGTGCCAGTAGTACTTTCGGGACAGGGGAAGGCTACACCTTC. The translation is CASSTFGTGEGYTF.